This T cell receptor beta chain was observed in a study of cytomegalovirus exposure and HLA in healthy donors. Study-level results: A later analysis revealed that TCR association rates differed between HLA loci, peaking at DRB1 and bottoming out at HLA-C. Common viral pathogens were later found to be apparently linked to several of the most significant clusters. Productive rates of about 90% or about 30% were seen for most TCR beta V segments in an earlier analysis.

This clone showed up many times. Its specificity is unknown. In the PCR, 60 Vbeta and 13 Jbeta primers were used. TCRdb's table, derived via immunoSEQ multiplex PCR, lists solely in-frame clones and lacks some. In the table there are around 120,000 clones, about two thirds of which are singletons. This CDR3 spans 12 amino acids. Looked up from germline, CDR1 is SNHLY and CDR2 is FYNNEI. V gave up 3 bases and J gave up 7 bases, with 6 bases separating them. Sequencing was performed on PBMCs. This receptor was obtained from a woman aged 55-70 years in good health and CMV-seropositive. This chain joins TRBV2 and TRBJ1-4; D remains unclear. The CDR3 DNA reads as TGTGCCAGCAGTGATGGAGCTGAAAAACTGTTTTTT. Protein product: CASSDGAEKLFF. The entire variable domain, with the rest obtained from reference TRBV2 and TRBJ1-4, is as follows: EPEVTQTPSHQVTQMGQEVILRCVPISNHLYFYWYRQILGQKVEFLVSFYNNEISEKSEIFDDQFSVERPDGSNFTLKIRSTKLEDSAMYFCASSDGAEKLFFGSGTQLSVL.